These 2 T cell receptor beta chains were sequenced from one sample in a study of cytomegalovirus exposure and HLA in healthy donors. Both 60 Vbeta primers and 13 Jbeta primers went into the PCR. Sequenced by immunoSEQ multiplex PCR; TCRdb stores in-frame clones only, minus some. There are under 250,000 clones in the sample; under 85% occur only once, and approximately 10% lies in the top ten. The sample comprised PBMCs. The receptors derive from a woman in her 50s in good health and CMV-seropositive.

The V gene is TRBV7-8, the J gene TRBJ2-5, with 13 bases fitting TRBD2. CDR1 is SGHVS and CDR2 is FQNEAQ in the germline V gene. The CDR3 loop spans 16 amino acids. The V and J ends lost 5 bases and 3 bases, in that order; junction bases with no gene match: 6. CDR3 sequence: CASSLPGLAGKETQYF. The CDR3 coding sequence is TGTGCCAGCAGCCTTCCGGGACTAGCGGGGAAAGAGACCCAGTACTTC.

The CDR3 bases are TGTGCCAGCAGCCCCGGGGGGGGGCCCCATCAGCCCCAGCATTTT. Translating gives CASSPGGGPHQPQHF. The chain has TRBV6-6 and TRBJ1-5, with a possible D match to TRBD1 (6 bases). The ends were cut back, 6 bases at V and 5 bases at J, with 17 bases in the middle. CDR1 MNHNY and CDR2 SVGAGI come from the germline V gene (reference sequence). The CDR3 has 15 residues.